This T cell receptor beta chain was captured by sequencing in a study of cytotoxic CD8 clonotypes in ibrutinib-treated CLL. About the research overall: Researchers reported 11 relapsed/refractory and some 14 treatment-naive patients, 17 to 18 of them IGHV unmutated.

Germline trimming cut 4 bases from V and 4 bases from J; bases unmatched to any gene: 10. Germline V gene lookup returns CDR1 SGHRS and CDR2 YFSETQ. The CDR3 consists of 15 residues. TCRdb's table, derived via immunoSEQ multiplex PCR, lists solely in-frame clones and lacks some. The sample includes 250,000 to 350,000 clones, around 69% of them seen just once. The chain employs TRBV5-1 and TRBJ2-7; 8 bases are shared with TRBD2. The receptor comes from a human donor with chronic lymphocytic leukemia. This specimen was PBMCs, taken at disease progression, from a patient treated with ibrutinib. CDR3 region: CASSITAGAGYEQYF. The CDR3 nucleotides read TGCGCCAGCAGCATAACAGCGGGAGCGGGGTACGAGCAGTACTTC. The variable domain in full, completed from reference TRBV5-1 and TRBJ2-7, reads KAGVTQTPRYLIKTRGQQVTLSCSPISGHRSVSWYQQTPGQGLQFLFEYFSETQRNKGNFPGRFSGRQFSNSRSEMNVSTLELGDSALYLCASSITAGAGYEQYFGPGTRLTVT.